The rows below give T cell receptor beta chains drawn from one sample of a study of CD8 T cells in Susac syndrome. TCRdb processed the immunoSEQ multiplex PCR reads anew with MiXCR; each CDR3 protein has one entry. Of approximately 100,000 distinct CDR3 sequences listed, approximately 94% are singletons. The sequenced sample was CD8+ T cells from PBMCs. The origin of the receptors is a human donor with Susac syndrome. Both conserved end residues are part of each CDR3. D genes are given only for firm matches. The listing skips clone size in some rows; elsewhere it reads once, few, many or a size class.

clone_size	v_call	j_call	d_call	cdr3_nt	cdr3_aa
.	TRBV7-9	TRBJ2-1	.	TGTGCCAGCAGCCCACAGGTCCCTGAGCAGTTCTTC	CASSPQVPEQFF
.	TRBV7-8	TRBJ1-2	TRBD1	TGTGCCAGCAGCCAGCACGGGACAGGCTATGGCTACACCTTC	CASSQHGTGYGYTF
.	TRBV6-5	TRBJ2-7	.	TGTGCCAGCAGTTATGGCCCGGCCTACGAGCAGTACTTC	CASSYGPAYEQYF
.	TRBV9	TRBJ2-2	.	TGTGCCAGCAGCGTAGGCAGATACACCGGGGAGCTGTTTTTT	CASSVGRYTGELFF
.	TRBV12-3/TRBV12-4	TRBJ1-4	TRBD1	TGTGCCAGCACCGAAGGGGGCCATGAAAAACTGTTTTTT	CASTEGGHEKLFF
.	TRBV5-1	TRBJ2-3	.	TGCGCCAGCGCCATTGCCCCACTAGCACCGAGCACAGATACGCAGTATTTT	CASAIAPLAPSTDTQYF
.	TRBV19	TRBJ2-5	.	TGTGCCAGTAGTGCCGACGGAACCACTAGAGAGACCCAGTACTTC	CASSADGTTRETQYF
.	TRBV7-9	TRBJ1-5	.	TGTGCCAGCAGCTCCACAGGGAATCAGCCCCAGCATTTT	CASSSTGNQPQHF
.	TRBV5-4	TRBJ1-5	.	TGTGCCAGCAGCTTAGGTGGAGGGGCCCAGCATTTT	CASSLGGGAQHF
.	TRBV20-1	TRBJ2-1	.	TGCAGTGCTAGAGATGGTCCTAGCAGAAACAATGAGCAGTTCTTC	CSARDGPSRNNEQFF
.	TRBV12-3/TRBV12-4	TRBJ2-1	.	TGTGCCAGCAGTTTATACGCCAATGAGCAGTTCTTC	CASSLYANEQFF
few	TRBV6-5	TRBJ2-1	TRBD1	TGTGCCAGCAGTTACACAGGGGGCAATGAGCAGTTCTTC	CASSYTGGNEQFF
once	TRBV20-1	TRBJ1-3	.	TGCAGTGCTCGAGTATCTGGAAACACCATATATTTT	CSARVSGNTIYF
once	TRBV27	TRBJ2-7	TRBD1	TGTGCCAGCAGTTTCCAGGGGGCCGAGCAGTACTTC	CASSFQGAEQYF
.	TRBV7-9	TRBJ2-7	.	TGTGCCAGCAGCTTAGTAGGGGCCGATACCTACGAGCAGTACTTC	CASSLVGADTYEQYF
.	TRBV29-1	TRBJ2-3	.	TGCAGCGTTGAAGGCGGGAGCACAGATACGCAGTATTTT	CSVEGGSTDTQYF
.	TRBV7-2	TRBJ2-6	TRBD1	TGTGCCAGCAGCACGGGACAGGGGCCCGGGGCCAACGTCCTGACTTTC	CASSTGQGPGANVLTF
.	TRBV20-1	TRBJ1-5	.	TGCAGTGCTAGGGACGGTAATCAGCCCCAGCATTTT	CSARDGNQPQHF